Presented here are 10 T cell receptor beta chains from one specimen sequenced in a study of cytomegalovirus exposure and HLA in healthy donors (dated by TCRdb to 2016 to 2017). Library generation was performed with the immunoSEQ multiplex PCR assay. The multiplex PCR relied on a mix of 60 forward primers for TCR Vbeta segments and 13 reverse primers for TCR Jbeta segments. Here the immuneACCESS table is served through TCRdb, limited to in-frame sequences with V and J called. Missing clones are a known gap in these copies; in checked studies unresolved V genes cover under half, and the rest lacks a known reason. For this sample the table gives roughly 180,000 clones, of which about 9% were detected only once. The top ten clones comprise 1% to 1.5% of the sample. Sequencing was done on a sample of PBMCs. These receptors originate from a woman aged 25 to 45 in good health and CMV-seropositive.

This clone turned up a few times. The gene calls are TRBV2 and TRBJ1-5; TRBD1 matches 9 bases. V lost 7 bases to trimming and J lost 1 base; unmatched junction nucleotides: 8. This CDR3 has 16 residues. Germline CDR1 reads SNHLY; CDR2 reads FYNNEI. CDR3 protein: CASTAQGAGSNQPQHF. The CDR3 nucleotides read TGTGCCAGCACAGCACAGGGGGCAGGAAGCAATCAGCCCCAGCATTTT.

This clone was seen only a few times. CDR3 sequence reads: CASSVRSGRGDEQFF. Here the CDR3 DNA reads TGTGCCAGCAGCGTTAGAAGCGGGAGAGGCGATGAGCAGTTCTTC. The rearrangement uses TRBV5-4 and TRBJ2-1; 8 nucleotides match TRBD2. This CDR3 contains 15 residues. Germline CDR1 is SGHNT and CDR2 is YYREEE (reference sequence). J lost 8 bases, V lost 4 bases, and 11 bases had no gene match.

This clone was detected a few times. The V call is TRBV5-1, the J call TRBJ1-2; weak D call: TRBD1 (5 bases). CDR1 and CDR2 (germline): SGHRS, YFSETQ. V was trimmed by 4 bases and J by 0 bases, leaving 13 bases between them. This CDR3 has 15 amino acids. The CDR3: CASSQGGGANYGYTF. The CDR3 DNA reads TGCGCCAGCAGCCAGGGTGGAGGGGCTAACTATGGCTACACCTTC.

The J gene is TRBJ1-1, the V gene TRBV4-2; no firm D call. Trimming took off 4 bases at V and 1 base at J, with 10 bases between the two ends. Germline V gives CDR1 LGHNA, CDR2 YNFKEQ. The length of the CDR3 is 14 residues. CDR3 nucleotides: TGTGCCAGCAGCCGAGACCGAGGGAACACTGAAGCTTTCTTT. It specifies CASSRDRGNTEAFF.

In its sample, this clone was seen a few times. V and J are TRBV18 and TRBJ2-7; 9 bases align to TRBD2. Germline values: CDR1 KGHSH, CDR2 LQKENI. The CDR3 runs to 14 residues. The V and J ends lost 2 bases and 2 bases, in that order; junction bases with no gene match: 1. The DNA of the CDR3 is TGTGCCAGCTCACCAGGGACTAGCCCCTACGAGCAGTACTTC. Translated, it gives CASSPGTSPYEQYF.

The V and J genes are TRBV9 and TRBJ2-7, with D possibly being TRBD1 (6 bases). Trimming stripped 0 bases from V and 7 bases from J, with 14 bases between. Germline V gene data show CDR1 as SGDLS and CDR2 as YYNGEE. The length of the CDR3 is 14 residues. CDR3 loop: CASSVGGWQGEQYF. As DNA, the CDR3 is TGTGCCAGCAGCGTAGGAGGTTGGCAGGGGGAGCAGTACTTC.

This clone was observed a handful of times. The gene calls are TRBV5-1 and TRBJ2-1, with 13 bases lining up with TRBD2. CDR3 length: 15 amino acids. Germline assignment: CDR1 SGHRS and CDR2 YFSETQ. The junction had 3 bases not matched to a gene; V was cut back by 0 bases and J by 9 bases. In nucleotides, the CDR3 is TGCGCCAGCAGCTTGGGACTAGCGGGAGGAGCTGAGCAGTTCTTC. Residues: CASSLGLAGGAEQFF.

This clone came up a few times. The chain is built from TRBV6-1 and TRBJ1-4; D remains ambiguous. Germline CDR1 is MNHNS and CDR2 is SASEGT. This CDR3 is 12 amino acids long. The CDR3 is CASTAGNEKLFF. In DNA, the CDR3 is TGTGCTTCGACGGCGGGGAATGAAAAACTGTTTTTT.

This clone appeared a few times. This chain connects TRBV10-3 to TRBJ2-1; 11 bases fit TRBD2. The CDR3 covers 17 residues. CDR1 ENHRY and CDR2 SYGVKD come from the germline V gene. The V gene end was trimmed by 4 bases and the J gene end by 4 bases; junction bases not matched to a gene: 9. CDR3 coding DNA: TGTGCCATCAGTGGAGGGACTAGCGGAAATTCTTACAATGAGCAGTTCTTC. Amino acid sequence: CAISGGTSGNSYNEQFF.

There are a few counts of this clone. At the DNA level, this CDR3 is encoded by other sequences in the same sample as well. The chain recombines TRBV2 with TRBJ1-1; TRBD1 matches at 9 bases. Germline V gene sequence: CDR1 SNHLY, CDR2 FYNNEI. J was trimmed by 1 base and V by 2 bases; bases with no gene match: 5. CDR3 length equals 16 residues. The CDR3 region has the DNA TGTGCCAGCAGTGAATGGGGGACAGGGTGGAACACTGAAGCTTTCTTT. Translating gives CASSEWGTGWNTEAFF. The full variable domain, rest sourced from reference TRBV2 and TRBJ1-1, is EPEVTQTPSHQVTQMGQEVILRCVPISNHLYFYWYRQILGQKVEFLVSFYNNEISEKSEIFDDQFSVERPDGSNFTLKIRSTKLEDSAMYFCASSEWGTGWNTEAFFGQGTRLTVV.